These 5 T cell receptor beta chains were all obtained from the same sample, sequenced in a study of cytomegalovirus exposure and HLA in healthy donors (dated by TCRdb to about 2017). The library was obtained by the immunoSEQ multiplex PCR assay. This immuneACCESS table, as held by TCRdb, lists in-frame sequences with V and J called but not all clones. Of the missing ones, under half trace to an unresolved V gene in checked studies; the others have no known cause. In this sample the table shows 250,000 to 400,000 clones, around 90% of which occur a single time. Jointly, the top ten make up more than 0.95% of the sample. The sample comprised PBMCs. All receptors derive from a man aged 25 to 40 in good health and CMV-seronegative.

The chain uses TRBV7-9 and TRBJ2-7, with TRBD1 matching over 7 bases. This CDR3 is 16 amino acids long. The V gene's germline CDR1 is SEHNR and CDR2 FQNEAQ (reference sequence). Germline trimming cut 7 bases from V and 3 bases from J; bases unmatched to any gene: 15. The CDR3 coding sequence is TGTGCCAGCAATACCTACGGCCAGGGGGTAGGCTACGAGCAGTACTTC. It translates to CASNTYGQGVGYEQYF.

This clone was seen just once. This chain joins TRBV5-4 and TRBJ2-1; 10 bases match TRBD2. The V and J ends lost 4 bases and 7 bases, in that order; junction bases with no gene match: 8. From germline, CDR1 is SGHNT and CDR2 YYREEE (reference sequence). The CDR3 sequence is 15 residues long. This CDR3 reads CASSKSGGARNEQFF. CDR3 bases: TGTGCCAGCAGCAAAAGCGGGGGGGCCAGGAATGAGCAGTTCTTC.

The chain joins TRBV5-4 to TRBJ1-3; TRBD1 is a possible D gene (6 bases). The CDR3 runs 15 residues. Trimming pared 3 bases from V and 1 base from J, leaving 11 bases between. Germline values: CDR1 SGHNT, CDR2 YYREEE (reference sequence). This chain's CDR3 is CASSSGQLSGNTIYF. CDR3 DNA: TGTGCCAGCAGCTCCGGACAGCTTTCTGGAAACACCATATATTTT.

The chain uses TRBV2 and TRBJ2-6; no clear D. This CDR3 is built from 14 residues. With 7 bases removed from V and 0 bases from J, the gap between germline ends came to 7 bases. CDR1 SNHLY and CDR2 FYNNEI come from the germline V gene. DNA for the CDR3: TGTGCCAGCACCCGAGACTCTGGGGCCAACGTCCTGACTTTC. Translated: CASTRDSGANVLTF.

The chain has TRBV5-3 and TRBJ2-7; D is ambiguous. TRBV5-3 counts as an open reading frame of uncertain function. The CDR3 is made up of 12 amino acids. V was cut by 5 bases and J by 2 bases, with 8 bases left in between. CDR3: CARSSYPYEQYF. CDR3 bases: TGTGCCAGAAGTTCCTACCCCTACGAGCAGTACTTC.